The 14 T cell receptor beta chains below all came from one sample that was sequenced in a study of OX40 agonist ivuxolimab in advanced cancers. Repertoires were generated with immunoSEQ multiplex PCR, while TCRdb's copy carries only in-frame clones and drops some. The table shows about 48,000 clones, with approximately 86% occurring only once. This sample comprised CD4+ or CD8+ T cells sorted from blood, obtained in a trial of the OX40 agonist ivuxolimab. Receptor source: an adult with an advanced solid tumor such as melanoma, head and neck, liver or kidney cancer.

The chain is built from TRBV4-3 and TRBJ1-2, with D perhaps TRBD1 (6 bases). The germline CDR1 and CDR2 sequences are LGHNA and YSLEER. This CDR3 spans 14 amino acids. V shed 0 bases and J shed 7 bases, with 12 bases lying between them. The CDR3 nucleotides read TGCGCCAGCAGCCAAGATGTAGGGGGAGGTGGCTACACCTTC. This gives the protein CASSQDVGGGGYTF.

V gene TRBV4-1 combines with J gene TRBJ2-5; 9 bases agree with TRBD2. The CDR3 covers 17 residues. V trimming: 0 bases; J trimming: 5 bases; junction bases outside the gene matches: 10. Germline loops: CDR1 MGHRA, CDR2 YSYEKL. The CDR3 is CASSQDWGRGGPETQYF. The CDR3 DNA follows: TGCGCCAGCAGCCAAGATTGGGGGCGGGGGGGCCCCGAGACCCAGTACTTC.

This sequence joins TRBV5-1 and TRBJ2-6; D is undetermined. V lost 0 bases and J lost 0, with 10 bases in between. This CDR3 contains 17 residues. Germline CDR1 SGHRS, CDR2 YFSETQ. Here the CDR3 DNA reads TGCGCCAGCAGCTTGGTCGGCAGAAGCTCTGGGGCCAACGTCCTGACTTTC. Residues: CASSLVGRSSGANVLTF.

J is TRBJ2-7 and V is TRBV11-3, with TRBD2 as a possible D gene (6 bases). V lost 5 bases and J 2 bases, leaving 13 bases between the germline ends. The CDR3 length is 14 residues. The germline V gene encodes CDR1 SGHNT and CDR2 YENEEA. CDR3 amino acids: CASSRRAGTYEQYF. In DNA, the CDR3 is TGTGCCAGCAGCCGCAGGGCGGGGACCTACGAGCAGTACTTC.

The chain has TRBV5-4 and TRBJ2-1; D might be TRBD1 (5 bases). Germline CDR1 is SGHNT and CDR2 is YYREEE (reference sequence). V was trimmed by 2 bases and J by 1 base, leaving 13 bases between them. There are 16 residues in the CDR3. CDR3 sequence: CASSLPRPGSYNEQFF. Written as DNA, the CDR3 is TGTGCCAGCAGCTTACCCCGTCCAGGGTCCTACAATGAGCAGTTCTTC.

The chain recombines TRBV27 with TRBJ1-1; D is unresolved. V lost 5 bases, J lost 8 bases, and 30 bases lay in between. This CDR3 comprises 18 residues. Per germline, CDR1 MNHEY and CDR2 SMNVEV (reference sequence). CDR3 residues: CASSTLRTWRTGIMEAFF. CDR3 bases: TGTGCCAGCAGTACCTTGAGGACCTGGCGGACCGGGATAATGGAAGCTTTCTTT.

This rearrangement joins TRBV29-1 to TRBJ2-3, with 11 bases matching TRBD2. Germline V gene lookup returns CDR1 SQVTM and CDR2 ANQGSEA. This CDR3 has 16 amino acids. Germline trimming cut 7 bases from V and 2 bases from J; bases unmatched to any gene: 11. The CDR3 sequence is CSAGSLAGGLTDTQYF. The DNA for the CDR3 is TGCAGCGCCGGGTCTCTAGCGGGGGGACTCACAGATACGCAGTATTTT.

This chain's CDR3 is CAWSVPFYNNEQFF. Written as DNA, the CDR3 is TGTGCCTGGAGTGTGCCCTTTTATAACAATGAGCAGTTCTTC. This chain joins TRBV30 and TRBJ2-1; D unresolved. V shed 0 bases and J shed 5 bases, with 11 bases lying between them. Germline lookup yields CDR1 GTSNPN and CDR2 SVGIG (reference sequence). The CDR3 length is 14 residues.

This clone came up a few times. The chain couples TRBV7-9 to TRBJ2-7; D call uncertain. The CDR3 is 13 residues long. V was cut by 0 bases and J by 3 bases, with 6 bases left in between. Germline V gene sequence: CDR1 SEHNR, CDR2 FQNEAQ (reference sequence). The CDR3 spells CASSLARNYEQYF. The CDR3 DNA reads TGTGCCAGCAGCTTAGCGCGGAACTACGAGCAGTACTTC.

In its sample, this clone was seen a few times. The CDR3 nucleotides are TGTGCCAGTAGTCAGGCCCGGGCTGGGGGGACCCAGTACTTC. Translated, it gives CASSQARAGGTQYF. This rearrangement joins TRBV19 to TRBJ2-5; D is possibly TRBD1 or TRBD2 (5 bases each). V dropped 5 bases and J dropped 7 bases, with 17 bases sitting between them. The V gene's germline CDR1 is LNHDA and CDR2 SQIVND (reference sequence). The CDR3 has 14 amino acids.

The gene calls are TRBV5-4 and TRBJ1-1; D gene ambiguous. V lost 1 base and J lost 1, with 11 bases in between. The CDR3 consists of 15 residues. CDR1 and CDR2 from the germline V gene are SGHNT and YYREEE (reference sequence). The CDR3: CASSLLTGGNTEAFF. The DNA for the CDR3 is TGTGCCAGCAGCTTGTTAACCGGCGGGAACACTGAAGCTTTCTTT.

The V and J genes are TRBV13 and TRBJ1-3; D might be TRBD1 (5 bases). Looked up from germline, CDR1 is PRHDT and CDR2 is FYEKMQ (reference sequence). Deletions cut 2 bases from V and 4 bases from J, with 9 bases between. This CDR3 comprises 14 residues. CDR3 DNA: TGTGCCAGCAGCTTAAGAGGGACCGGAAACACCATATATTTT. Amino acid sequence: CASSLRGTGNTIYF.

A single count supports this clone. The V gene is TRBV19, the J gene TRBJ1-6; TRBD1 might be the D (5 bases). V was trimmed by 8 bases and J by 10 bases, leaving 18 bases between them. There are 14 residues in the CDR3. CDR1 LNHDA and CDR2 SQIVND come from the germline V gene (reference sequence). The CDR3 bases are TGTGCCAGTGGGGGGGTATCGAATAGATCACCCCTCCACTTT. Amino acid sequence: CASGGVSNRSPLHF.

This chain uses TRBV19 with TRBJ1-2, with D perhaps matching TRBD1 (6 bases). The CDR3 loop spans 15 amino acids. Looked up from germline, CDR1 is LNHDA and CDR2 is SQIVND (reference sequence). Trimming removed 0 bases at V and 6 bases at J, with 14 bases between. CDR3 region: CASSIDNNRADGYTF. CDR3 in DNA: TGTGCCAGTAGTATAGATAACAACAGGGCAGATGGCTACACCTTC.